The clone carrying this T cell receptor beta chain was seen more than once but under ten times. This CDR3 region has 15 residues. V lost 3 bases to trimming and J lost 3 bases; unmatched junction nucleotides: 6. Germline CDR1 is MDHEN and CDR2 is SYDVKM. The sample belongs to a study of blood T cells in healthy people across ages. Study context: With template switching, about one barcoded beta molecule was captured per two T cells.

For the second PCR, which ran for roughly 7 to 11 cycles, a sample-barcoded 5' primer and a J-beta primer mix were used. TCRdb reprocessed the 5' RACE reads with MiXCR, giving one entry per CDR3 protein. The sample lists some 760,000 distinct CDR3 sequences; approximately 25% were seen once. These data were likewise used in another study, on T cells of mothers and their children.

The rearrangement links TRBV28 to TRBJ2-7, with 9 positions matching TRBD2. This receptor was identified in a boy younger than 18 in good health. The sequenced sample consisted of blood. This CDR3 reads CASSFLQAGGYEQYF. CDR3 DNA: TGTGCCAGCAGTTTTCTACAAGCGGGAGGCTACGAGCAGTACTTC.